This T cell receptor beta chain is drawn from a study of blood T cell repertoires in COVID-19. Study-level information: Sources were T cells, B-cell-depleted T cells, or PBMCs; the material itself was cDNA or gDNA.

Germline trimming cut 1 base from V and 1 base from J; bases unmatched to any gene: 7. The CDR3 sequence is 17 residues long. CDR1 is MGHRA, CDR2 YSYEKL, per germline. Sequencing was performed with immunoSEQ multiplex PCR; in TCRdb, only in-frame clones are kept and a portion is missing. The sample has around 280,000 clones; around nine tenths are singletons. Participant age was roughly 18 to 89 years, and participants resided in approximately 24 US areas. Clinical history as reported by participants underpinned cohort assignment. In this sample, this clone turned up once. The sequence derives from a woman in her forties who had recovered from COVID-19. J is TRBJ1-1 and V is TRBV4-1, with TRBD1 matching 9 bases. Sequencing was carried out using PBMCs or T cells enriched from blood (not recorded which). The CDR3: CASSQVHRGLGNTEAFF. The CDR3 nucleotides read TGCGCCAGCAGCCAAGTACACAGGGGGCTGGGGAACACTGAAGCTTTCTTT.